This T cell receptor beta chain derives from a study of shared clonotypes between healthy human individuals. The overall study: CD8 memory received one plate per donor, CD8 naive two, CD4 memory three and CD4 naive three. General study results and limits: Four donors shared about 4.8% of their naive CD4 clonotypes. Sampling included only blood; tissue repertoires likely differ.

Turning to this clone: Its antigen is undetermined.

In the authors' workflow: ImmunoSEQ output lacked quality scores and full-length reads, limiting matched filtering. Here immunoSEQ multiplex PCR was the method, and the copy in TCRdb shows in-frame clones only, minus some. That table gives V, J and clone size, and the DNA gave D and trimming. The sample has around 1.9 million clones, 85% to 95% seen once. The CDR3 consists of 14 residues. Germline V gene lookup returns CDR1 SQVTM and CDR2 ANQGSEA. V lost 3 bases and J lost 2; bases outside the gene matches: 7. CD45RO-negative CD8 cells positively selected for CCR7 made up the naive population, which excluded terminally differentiated effector memory CD45RA+ cells.

Material: naive CD8+ T cells from PBMCs. The rearrangement joins TRBV29-1 to TRBJ2-7; 7 nucleotides line up with TRBD2. The source of this sequence is a man between 18 and 29 years old in good health. Some clones in this sample may be carry-over from other donors' samples. CDR3 loop: CSVDSLGGTYEQYF. Written as DNA, the CDR3 is TGCAGCGTTGATTCGCTGGGGGGGACCTACGAGCAGTACTTC.